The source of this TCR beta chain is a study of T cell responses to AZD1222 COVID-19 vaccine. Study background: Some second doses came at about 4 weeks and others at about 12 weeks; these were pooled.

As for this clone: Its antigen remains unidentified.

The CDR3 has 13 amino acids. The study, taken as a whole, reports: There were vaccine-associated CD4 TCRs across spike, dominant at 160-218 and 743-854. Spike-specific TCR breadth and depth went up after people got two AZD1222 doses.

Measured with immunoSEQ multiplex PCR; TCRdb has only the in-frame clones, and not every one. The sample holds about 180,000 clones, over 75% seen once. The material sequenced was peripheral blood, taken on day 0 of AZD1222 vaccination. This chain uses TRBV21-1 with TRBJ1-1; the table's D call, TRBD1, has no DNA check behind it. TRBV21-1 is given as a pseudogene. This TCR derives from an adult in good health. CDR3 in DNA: TGTGCCAGCAGCTCGTCAGGGGACCCTGAAGCTTTCTTT. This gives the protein CASSSSGDPEAFF.